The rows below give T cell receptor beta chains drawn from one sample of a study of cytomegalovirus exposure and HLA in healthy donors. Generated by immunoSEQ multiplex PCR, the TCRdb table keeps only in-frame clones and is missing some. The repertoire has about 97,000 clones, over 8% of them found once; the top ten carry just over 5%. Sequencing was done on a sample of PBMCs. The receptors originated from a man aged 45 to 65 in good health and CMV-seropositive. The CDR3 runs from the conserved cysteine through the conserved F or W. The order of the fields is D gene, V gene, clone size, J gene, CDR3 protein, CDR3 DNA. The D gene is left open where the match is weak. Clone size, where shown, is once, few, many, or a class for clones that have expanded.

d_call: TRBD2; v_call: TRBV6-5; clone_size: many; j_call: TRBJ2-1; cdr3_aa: CASSSPWREGSYEQFF; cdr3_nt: TGTGCCAGCAGTTCTCCGTGGCGGGAGGGCTCCTATGAGCAGTTCTTC
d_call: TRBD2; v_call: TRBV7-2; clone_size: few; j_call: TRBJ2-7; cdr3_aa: CASSDGLARSSYEQYF; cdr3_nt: TGTGCCAGCAGCGATGGACTAGCCAGGAGCTCCTACGAGCAGTACTTC
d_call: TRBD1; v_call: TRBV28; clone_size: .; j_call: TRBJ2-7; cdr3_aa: CASSLPPGTGGPYEQYF; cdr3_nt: TGTGCCAGCAGCCTCCCCCCCGGGACAGGGGGCCCATACGAGCAGTACTTC
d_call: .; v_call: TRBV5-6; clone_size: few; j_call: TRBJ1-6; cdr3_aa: CASSLAVRQYNSPLHF; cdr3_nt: TGTGCCAGCAGCTTGGCCGTCAGGCAGTATAATTCACCCCTCCACTTT
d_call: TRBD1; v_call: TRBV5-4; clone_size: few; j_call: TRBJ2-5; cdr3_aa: CASSLSGTGEETQYF; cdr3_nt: TGTGCCAGCAGCCTATCCGGGACAGGGGAAGAGACCCAGTACTTC
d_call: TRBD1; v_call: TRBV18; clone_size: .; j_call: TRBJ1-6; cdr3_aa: CASSPLPGQGNNSPLHF; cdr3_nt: TGTGCCAGCTCACCACTCCCCGGACAGGGCAATAATTCACCCCTCCACTTT
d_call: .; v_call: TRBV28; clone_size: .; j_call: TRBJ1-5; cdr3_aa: CASSFRRGGNQPQHF; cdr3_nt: TGTGCCAGCAGTTTCCGCAGGGGTGGCAATCAGCCCCAGCATTTT
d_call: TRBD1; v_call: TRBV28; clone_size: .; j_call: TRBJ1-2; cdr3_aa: CASSLRFSGGYGYTF; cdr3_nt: TGTGCCAGCAGTTTACGCTTCTCAGGGGGCTATGGCTACACCTTC
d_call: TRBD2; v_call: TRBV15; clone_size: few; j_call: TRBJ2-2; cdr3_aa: CATRGGLREGGELFF; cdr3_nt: TGTGCCACTCGGGGAGGGCTTCGCGAGGGCGGGGAGCTGTTTTTT
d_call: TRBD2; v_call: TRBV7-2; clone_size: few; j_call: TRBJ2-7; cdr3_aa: CASSGLAGMLGYEQYF; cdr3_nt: TGTGCCAGCAGTGGACTAGCGGGAATGCTAGGCTACGAGCAGTACTTC
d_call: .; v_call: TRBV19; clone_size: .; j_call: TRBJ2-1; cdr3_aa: CASSIEPSSEQFF; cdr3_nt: TGTGCCAGTAGTATAGAGCCCTCAAGCGAGCAGTTCTTC
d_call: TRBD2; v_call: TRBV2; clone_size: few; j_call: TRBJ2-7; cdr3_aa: CASSEAPAGLAGLYEQYF; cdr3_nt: TGTGCCAGCAGTGAAGCCCCCGCGGGGCTAGCGGGCCTCTACGAGCAGTACTTC
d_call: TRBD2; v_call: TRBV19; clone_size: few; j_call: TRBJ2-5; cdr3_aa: CASSIYGLAGTETQYF; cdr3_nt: TGTGCCAGTAGTATATATGGGCTAGCGGGTACGGAGACCCAGTACTTC
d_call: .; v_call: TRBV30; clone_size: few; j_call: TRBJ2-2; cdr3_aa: CAWINGGLTGELFF; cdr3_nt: TGTGCCTGGATAAACGGAGGCCTGACCGGGGAGCTGTTTTTT